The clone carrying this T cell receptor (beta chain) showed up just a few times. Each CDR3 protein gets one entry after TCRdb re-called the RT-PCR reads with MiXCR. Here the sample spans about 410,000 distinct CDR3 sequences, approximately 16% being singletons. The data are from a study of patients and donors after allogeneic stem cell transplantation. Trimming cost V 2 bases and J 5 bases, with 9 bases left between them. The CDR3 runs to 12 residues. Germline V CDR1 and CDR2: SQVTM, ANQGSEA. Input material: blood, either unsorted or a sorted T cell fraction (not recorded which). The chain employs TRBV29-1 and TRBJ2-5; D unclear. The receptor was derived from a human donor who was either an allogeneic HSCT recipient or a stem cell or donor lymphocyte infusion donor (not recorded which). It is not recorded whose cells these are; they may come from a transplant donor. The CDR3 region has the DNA TGCAGCGTTGAAAAGTATGTGGAGACCCAGTACTTC. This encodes CSVEKYVETQYF.